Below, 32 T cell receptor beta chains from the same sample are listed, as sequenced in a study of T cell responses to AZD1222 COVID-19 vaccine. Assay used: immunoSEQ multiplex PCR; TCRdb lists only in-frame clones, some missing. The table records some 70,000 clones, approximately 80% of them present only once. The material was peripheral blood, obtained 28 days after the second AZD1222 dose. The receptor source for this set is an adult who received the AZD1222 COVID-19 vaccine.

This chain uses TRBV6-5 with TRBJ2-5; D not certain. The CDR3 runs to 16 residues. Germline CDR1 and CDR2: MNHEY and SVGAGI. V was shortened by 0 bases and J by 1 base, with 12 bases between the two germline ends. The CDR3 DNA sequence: TGTGCCAGCAGTTACTCGTGGCAGCGAATCCAAGAGACCCAGTACTTC. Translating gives CASSYSWQRIQETQYF.

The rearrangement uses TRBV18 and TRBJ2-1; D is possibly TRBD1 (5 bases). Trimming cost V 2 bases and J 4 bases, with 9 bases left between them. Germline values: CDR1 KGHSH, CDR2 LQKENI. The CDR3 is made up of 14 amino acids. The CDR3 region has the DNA TGTGCCAGCTCACCAGCAGGGTGGTACAATGAGCAGTTCTTC. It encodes CASSPAGWYNEQFF.

The CDR3 protein is CASSYSIVRAFNEQFF. The CDR3 DNA sequence: TGTGCCAGCAGTTACTCGATAGTTAGGGCCTTCAATGAGCAGTTCTTC. V is TRBV6-5 and J is TRBJ2-1; unclear D gene. The CDR3 is 16 amino acids. Germline V gene lookup returns CDR1 MNHEY and CDR2 SVGAGI. V lost 0 bases and J lost 6, with 15 bases in between.

CDR3 amino acids: CASSSLSLSNSPLHF. In nucleotides, the CDR3 is TGTGCCAGCAGCTCGCTGAGCCTAAGCAATTCACCCCTCCACTTT. The rearrangement links TRBV7-9 to TRBJ1-6; D call uncertain. With 4 bases removed from V and 7 bases from J, the gap between germline ends came to 14 bases. This CDR3 has 15 residues. Germline V gives CDR1 SEHNR, CDR2 FQNEAQ (reference sequence).

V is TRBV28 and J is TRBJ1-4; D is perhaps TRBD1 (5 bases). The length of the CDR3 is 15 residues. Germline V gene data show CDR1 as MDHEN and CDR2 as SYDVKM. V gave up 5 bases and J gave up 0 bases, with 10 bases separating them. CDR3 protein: CASSPGGTTNEKLFF. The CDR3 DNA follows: TGTGCCAGCAGTCCTGGGGGTACAACTAATGAAAAACTGTTTTTT.

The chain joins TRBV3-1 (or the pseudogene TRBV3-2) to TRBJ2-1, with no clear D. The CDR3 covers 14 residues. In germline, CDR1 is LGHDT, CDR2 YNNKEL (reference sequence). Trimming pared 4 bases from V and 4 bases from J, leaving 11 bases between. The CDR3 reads CASSPGAAYNEQFF. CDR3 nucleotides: TGTGCCAGCAGCCCTGGCGCAGCATACAATGAGCAGTTCTTC.

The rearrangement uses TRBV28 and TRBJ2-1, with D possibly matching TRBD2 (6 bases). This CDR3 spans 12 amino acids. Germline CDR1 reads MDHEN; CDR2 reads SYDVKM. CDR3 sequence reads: CGSGSSYNEQFF. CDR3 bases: TGTGGTAGCGGTTCCTCCTACAATGAGCAGTTCTTC.

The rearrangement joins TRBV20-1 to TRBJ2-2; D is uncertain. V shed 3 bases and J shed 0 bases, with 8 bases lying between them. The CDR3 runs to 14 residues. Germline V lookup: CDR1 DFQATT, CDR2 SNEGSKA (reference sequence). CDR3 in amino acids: CSASYRANTGELFF. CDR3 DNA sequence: TGCAGTGCTAGTTATCGAGCGAACACCGGGGAGCTGTTTTTT.

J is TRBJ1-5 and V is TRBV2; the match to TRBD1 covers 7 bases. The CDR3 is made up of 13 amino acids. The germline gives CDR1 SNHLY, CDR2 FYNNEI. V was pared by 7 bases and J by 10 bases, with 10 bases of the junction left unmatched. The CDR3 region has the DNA TGTGCCAGCATGGCAGGGGGATTGAGTCCCCAGCATTTT. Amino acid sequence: CASMAGGLSPQHF.

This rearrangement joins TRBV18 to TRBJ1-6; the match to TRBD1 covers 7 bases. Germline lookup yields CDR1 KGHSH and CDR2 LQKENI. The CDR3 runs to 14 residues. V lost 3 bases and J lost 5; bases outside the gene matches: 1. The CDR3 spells CASSPQGDNSPLHF. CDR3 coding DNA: TGTGCCAGCTCACCCCAGGGGGATAATTCACCCCTCCACTTT.

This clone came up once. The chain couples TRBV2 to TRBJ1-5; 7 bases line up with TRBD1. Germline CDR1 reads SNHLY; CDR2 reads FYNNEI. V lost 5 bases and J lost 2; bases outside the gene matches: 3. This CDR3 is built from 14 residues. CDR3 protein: CASSTGTGNQPQHF. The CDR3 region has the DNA TGTGCCAGCAGTACCGGGACAGGCAATCAGCCCCAGCATTTT.

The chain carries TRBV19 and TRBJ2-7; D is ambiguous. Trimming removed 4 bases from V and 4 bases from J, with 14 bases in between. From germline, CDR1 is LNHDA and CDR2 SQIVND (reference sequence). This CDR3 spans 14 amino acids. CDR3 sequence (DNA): TGTGCCAGTAGTACCCCCCATCCGCCTTACGAGCAGTACTTC. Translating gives CASSTPHPPYEQYF.

CDR3 nucleotides: TGTGCCAGCTCACAAAATCAGGGGGCTAATGAAAAACTGTTTTTT. Its protein is CASSQNQGANEKLFF. The V and J genes are TRBV18 and TRBJ1-4; 7 bases are a match to TRBD1. With 4 bases clipped from V and 3 bases from J, the junction kept 5 bases outside the gene matches. The germline V gene encodes CDR1 KGHSH and CDR2 LQKENI. The CDR3 is made up of 15 amino acids.

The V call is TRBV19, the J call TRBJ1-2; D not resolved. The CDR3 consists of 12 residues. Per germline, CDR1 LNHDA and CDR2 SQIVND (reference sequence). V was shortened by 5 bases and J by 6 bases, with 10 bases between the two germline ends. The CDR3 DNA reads TGTGCCAGTAGTCCCCGGACGAATGGCTACACCTTC. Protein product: CASSPRTNGYTF. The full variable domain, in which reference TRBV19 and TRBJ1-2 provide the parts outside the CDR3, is DGGITQSPKYLFRKEGQNVTLSCEQNLNHDAMYWYRQDPGQGLRLIYYSQIVNDFQKGDIAEGYSVSREKKESFPLTVTSAQKNPTAFYLCASSPRTNGYTFGSGTRLTVV.

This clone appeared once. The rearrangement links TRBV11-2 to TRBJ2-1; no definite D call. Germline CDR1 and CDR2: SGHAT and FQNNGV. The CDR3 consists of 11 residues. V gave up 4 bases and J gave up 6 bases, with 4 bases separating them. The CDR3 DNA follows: TGTGCCAGCAGCTCTATCAATGAGCAGTTCTTC. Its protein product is CASSSINEQFF.

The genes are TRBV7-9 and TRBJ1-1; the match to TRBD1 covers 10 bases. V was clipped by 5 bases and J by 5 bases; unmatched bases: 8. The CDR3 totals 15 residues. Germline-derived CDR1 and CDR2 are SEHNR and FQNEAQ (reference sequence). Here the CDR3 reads CASSKDRGRVTEAFF. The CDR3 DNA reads TGTGCCAGCAGCAAAGACAGGGGGCGGGTTACTGAAGCTTTCTTT.

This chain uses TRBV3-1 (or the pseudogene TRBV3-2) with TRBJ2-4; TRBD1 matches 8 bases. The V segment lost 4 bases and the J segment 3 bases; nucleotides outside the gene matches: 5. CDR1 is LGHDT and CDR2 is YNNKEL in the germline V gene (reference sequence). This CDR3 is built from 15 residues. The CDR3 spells CASSRTGFGKNIQYF. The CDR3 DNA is TGTGCCAGCAGCCGGACAGGGTTCGGCAAAAACATTCAGTACTTC.

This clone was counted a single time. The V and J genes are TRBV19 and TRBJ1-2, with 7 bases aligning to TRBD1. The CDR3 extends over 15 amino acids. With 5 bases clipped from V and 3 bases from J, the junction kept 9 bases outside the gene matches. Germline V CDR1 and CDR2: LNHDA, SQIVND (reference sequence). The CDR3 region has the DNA TGTGCCAGTAGTCCGAACAGGGGAAGCGACTATGGCTACACCTTC. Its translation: CASSPNRGSDYGYTF.

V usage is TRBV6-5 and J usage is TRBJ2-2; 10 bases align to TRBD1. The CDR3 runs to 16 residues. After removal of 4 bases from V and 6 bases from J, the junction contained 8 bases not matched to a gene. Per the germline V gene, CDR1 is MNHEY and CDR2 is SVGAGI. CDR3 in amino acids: CASSSRTGGFPGELFF. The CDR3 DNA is TGTGCCAGCAGTTCCAGGACAGGGGGTTTTCCCGGGGAGCTGTTTTTT.

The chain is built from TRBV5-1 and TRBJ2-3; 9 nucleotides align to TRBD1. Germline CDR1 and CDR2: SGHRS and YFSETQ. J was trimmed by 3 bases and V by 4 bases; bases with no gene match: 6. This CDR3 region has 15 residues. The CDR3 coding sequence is TGCGCCAGCAGCGGCAGGGACAGGGCGACAGATACGCAGTATTTT. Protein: CASSGRDRATDTQYF. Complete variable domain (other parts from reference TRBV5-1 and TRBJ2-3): KAGVTQTPRYLIKTRGQQVTLSCSPISGHRSVSWYQQTPGQGLQFLFEYFSETQRNKGNFPGRFSGRQFSNSRSEMNVSTLELGDSALYLCASSGRDRATDTQYFGPGTRLTVL.

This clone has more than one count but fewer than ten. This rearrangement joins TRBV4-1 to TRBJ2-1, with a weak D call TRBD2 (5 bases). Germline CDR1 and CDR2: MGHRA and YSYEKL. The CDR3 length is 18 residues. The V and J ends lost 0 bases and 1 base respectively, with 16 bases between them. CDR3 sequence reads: CASSQESVGGRSYNEQFF. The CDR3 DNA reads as TGCGCCAGCAGCCAAGAGTCGGTCGGAGGTAGGTCCTACAATGAGCAGTTCTTC.

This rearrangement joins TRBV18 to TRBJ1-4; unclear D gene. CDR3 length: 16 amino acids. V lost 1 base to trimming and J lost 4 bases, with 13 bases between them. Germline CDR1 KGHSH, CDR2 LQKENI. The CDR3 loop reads CASSPQRVSNNEKLFF. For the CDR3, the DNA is TGTGCCAGCTCACCACAACGAGTGTCTAATAATGAAAAACTGTTTTTT.

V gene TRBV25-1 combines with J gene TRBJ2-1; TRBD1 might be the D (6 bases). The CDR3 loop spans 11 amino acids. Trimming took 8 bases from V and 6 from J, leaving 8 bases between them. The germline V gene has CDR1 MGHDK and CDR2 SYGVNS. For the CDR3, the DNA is TGTGCCAGCGGGGACATCAATGAGCAGTTCTTC. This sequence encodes CASGDINEQFF. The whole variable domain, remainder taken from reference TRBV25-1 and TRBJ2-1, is EADIYQTPRYLVIGTGKKITLECSQTMGHDKMYWYQQDPGMELHLIHYSYGVNSTEKGDLSSESTVSRIRTEHFPLTLESARPSHTSQYLCASGDINEQFFGPGTRLTVL.

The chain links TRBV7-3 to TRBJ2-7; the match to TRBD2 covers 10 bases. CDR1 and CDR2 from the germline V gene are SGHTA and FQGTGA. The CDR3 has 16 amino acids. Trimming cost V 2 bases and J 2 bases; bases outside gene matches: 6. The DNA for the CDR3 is TGTGCCAGCAGCTTACGCTCTAGCGGGGGTACCTACGAGCAGTACTTC. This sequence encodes CASSLRSSGGTYEQYF. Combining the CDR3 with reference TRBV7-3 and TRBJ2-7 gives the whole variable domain GAGVSQTPSNKVTEKGKYVELRCDPISGHTALYWYRQSLGQGPEFLIYFQGTGAADDSGLPNDRFFAVRPEGSVSTLKIQRTERGDSAVYLCASSLRSSGGTYEQYFGPGTRLTVT.

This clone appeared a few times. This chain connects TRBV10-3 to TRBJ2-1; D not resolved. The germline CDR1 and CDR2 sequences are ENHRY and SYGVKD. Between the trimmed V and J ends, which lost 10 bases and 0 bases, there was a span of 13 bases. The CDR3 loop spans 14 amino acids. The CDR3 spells CATNPGGSYNEQFF. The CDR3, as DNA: TGTGCCACCAATCCAGGCGGCTCCTACAATGAGCAGTTCTTC.

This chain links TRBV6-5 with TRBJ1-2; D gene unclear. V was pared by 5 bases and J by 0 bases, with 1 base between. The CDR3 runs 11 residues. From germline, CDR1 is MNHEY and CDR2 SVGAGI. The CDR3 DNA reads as TGTGCCAGCAGTCCTAACTATGGCTACACCTTC. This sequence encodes CASSPNYGYTF.

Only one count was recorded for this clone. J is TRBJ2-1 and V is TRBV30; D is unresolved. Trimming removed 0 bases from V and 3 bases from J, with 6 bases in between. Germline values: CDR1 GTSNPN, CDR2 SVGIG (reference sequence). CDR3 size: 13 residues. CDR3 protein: CAWSVSVYNEQFF. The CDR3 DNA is TGTGCCTGGAGTGTGTCGGTCTACAATGAGCAGTTCTTC. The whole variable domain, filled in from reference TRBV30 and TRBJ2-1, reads SQTIHQWPATLVQPVGSPLSLECTVEGTSNPNLYWYRQAAGRGLQLLFYSVGIGQISSEVPQNLSASRPQDRQFILSSKKLLLSDSGFYLCAWSVSVYNEQFFGPGTRLTVL.

CDR3 nucleotides: TGTGCCAGTAGTATCTCCGGGACGAAGAACACCATATATTTT. Translated: CASSISGTKNTIYF. The chain combines TRBV19 with TRBJ1-3; possibly TRBD1 for D (5 bases). Germline V gives CDR1 LNHDA, CDR2 SQIVND (reference sequence). V lost 3 bases, J lost 7 bases, and 13 bases lay in between. The CDR3 is 14 residues long.

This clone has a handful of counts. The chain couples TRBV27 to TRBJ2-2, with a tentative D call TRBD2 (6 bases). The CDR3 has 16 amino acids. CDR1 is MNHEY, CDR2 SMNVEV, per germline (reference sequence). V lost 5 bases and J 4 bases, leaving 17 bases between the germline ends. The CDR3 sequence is CASSPGLPPSTGELFF. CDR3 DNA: TGTGCCAGCAGTCCCGGACTACCCCCGAGCACCGGGGAGCTGTTTTTT.

CDR3 nucleotide sequence: TGCGCCAGCAGCTTGGGTCAGATCAACTATGGCTACACCTTC. It codes for CASSLGQINYGYTF. The chain couples TRBV5-1 to TRBJ1-2; D is ambiguous. This CDR3 contains 14 residues. The germline V gene encodes CDR1 SGHRS and CDR2 YFSETQ. V was clipped by 0 bases and J by 2 bases, with 8 bases between them.

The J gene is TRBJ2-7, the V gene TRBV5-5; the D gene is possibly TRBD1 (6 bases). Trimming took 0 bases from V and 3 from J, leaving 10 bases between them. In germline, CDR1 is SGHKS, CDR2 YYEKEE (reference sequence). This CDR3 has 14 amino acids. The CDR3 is CASSLVGQRYEQYF. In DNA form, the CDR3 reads TGTGCCAGCAGCTTGGTAGGACAGCGCTACGAGCAGTACTTC.

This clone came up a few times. The DNA of the CDR3 is TGTGCCTGGAGCCCAACAGCCCACAGTAGGACTTACCTAGTTAATGGCTACACCTTC. Translated, it gives CAWSPTAHSRTYLVNGYTF. V gene TRBV30 combines with J gene TRBJ1-2; D uncertain. The CDR3 covers 19 residues. The germline gives CDR1 GTSNPN, CDR2 SVGIG (reference sequence). The V and J ends lost 3 bases and 6 bases respectively, with 32 bases between them.